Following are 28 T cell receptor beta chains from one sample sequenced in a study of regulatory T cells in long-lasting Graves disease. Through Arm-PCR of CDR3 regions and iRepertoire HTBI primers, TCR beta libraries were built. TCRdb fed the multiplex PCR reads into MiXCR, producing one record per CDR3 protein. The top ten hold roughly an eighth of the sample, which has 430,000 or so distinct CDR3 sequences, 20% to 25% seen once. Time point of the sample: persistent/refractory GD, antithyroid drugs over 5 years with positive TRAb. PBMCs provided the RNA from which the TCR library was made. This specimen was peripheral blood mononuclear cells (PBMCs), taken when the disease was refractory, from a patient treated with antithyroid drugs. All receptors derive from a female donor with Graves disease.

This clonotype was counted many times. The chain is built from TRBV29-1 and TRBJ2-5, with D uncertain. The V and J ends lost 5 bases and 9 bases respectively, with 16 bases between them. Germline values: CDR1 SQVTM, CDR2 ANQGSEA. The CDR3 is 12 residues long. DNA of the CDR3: TGCAGCGTTAAGGACCCCCTGTGGTCCCAGTACTTC. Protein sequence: CSVKDPLWSQYF.

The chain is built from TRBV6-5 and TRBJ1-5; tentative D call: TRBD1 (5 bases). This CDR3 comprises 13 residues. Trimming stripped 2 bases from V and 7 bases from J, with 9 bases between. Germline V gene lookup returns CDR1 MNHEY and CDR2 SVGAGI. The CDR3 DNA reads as TGTGCCAGCAGTTACGCGGGGGTCCAGCCCCAGCATTTT. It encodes CASSYAGVQPQHF.

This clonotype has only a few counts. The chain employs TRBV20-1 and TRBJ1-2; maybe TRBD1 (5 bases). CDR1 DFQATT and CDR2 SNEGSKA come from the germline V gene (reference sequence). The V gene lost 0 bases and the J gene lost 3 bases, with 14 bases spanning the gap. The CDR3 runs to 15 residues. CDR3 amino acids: CSAREGGDWHYGYTF. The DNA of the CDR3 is TGCAGTGCTAGAGAGGGGGGAGACTGGCACTATGGCTACACCTTC.

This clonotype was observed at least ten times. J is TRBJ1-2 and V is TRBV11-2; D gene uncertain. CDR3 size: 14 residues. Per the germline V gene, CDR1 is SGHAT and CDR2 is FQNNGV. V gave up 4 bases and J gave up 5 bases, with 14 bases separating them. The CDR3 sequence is CASSWRRTDYGYTF. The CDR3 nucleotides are TGTGCCAGCAGCTGGCGTCGGACGGATTATGGCTACACCTTC. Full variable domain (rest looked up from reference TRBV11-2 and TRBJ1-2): EAGVAQSPRYKIIEKRQSVAFWCNPISGHATLYWYQQILGQGPKLLIQFQNNGVVDDSQLPKDRFSAERLKGVDSTLKIQPAKLEDSAVYLCASSWRRTDYGYTFGSGTRLTVV.

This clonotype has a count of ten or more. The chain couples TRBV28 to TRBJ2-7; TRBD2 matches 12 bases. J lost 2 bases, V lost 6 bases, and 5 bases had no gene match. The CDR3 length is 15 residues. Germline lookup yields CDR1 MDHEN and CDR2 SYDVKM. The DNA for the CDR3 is TGTGCCAGCAGCGTCAGACTAGCGGGAGCCTACGAGCAGTACTTC. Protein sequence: CASSVRLAGAYEQYF. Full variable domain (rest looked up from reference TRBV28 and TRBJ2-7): DVKVTQSSRYLVKRTGEKVFLECVQDMDHENMFWYRQDPGLGLRLIYFSYDVKMKEKGDIPEGYSVSREKKERFSLILESASTNQTSMYLCASSVRLAGAYEQYFGPGTRLTVT.

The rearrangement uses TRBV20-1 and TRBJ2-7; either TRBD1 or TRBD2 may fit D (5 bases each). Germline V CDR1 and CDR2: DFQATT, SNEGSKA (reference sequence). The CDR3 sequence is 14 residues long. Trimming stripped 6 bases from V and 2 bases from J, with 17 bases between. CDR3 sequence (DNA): TGCAGTGCCCTCCACCGGGACGGAGCCTACGAGCAGTACTTC. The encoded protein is CSALHRDGAYEQYF.

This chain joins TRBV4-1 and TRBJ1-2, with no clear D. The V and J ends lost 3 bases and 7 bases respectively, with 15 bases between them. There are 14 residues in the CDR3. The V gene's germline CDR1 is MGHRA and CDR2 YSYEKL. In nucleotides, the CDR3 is TGCGCCAGCAGCCACCACGAAGAGGGAACTGGCTACACCTTC. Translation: CASSHHEEGTGYTF.

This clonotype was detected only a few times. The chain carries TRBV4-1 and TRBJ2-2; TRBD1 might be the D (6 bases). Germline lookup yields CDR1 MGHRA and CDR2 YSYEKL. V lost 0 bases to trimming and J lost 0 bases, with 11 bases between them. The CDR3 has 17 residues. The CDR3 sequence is CASSQEMQGSNTGELFF. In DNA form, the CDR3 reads TGCGCCAGCAGCCAAGAGATGCAGGGGTCGAACACCGGGGAGCTGTTTTTT.

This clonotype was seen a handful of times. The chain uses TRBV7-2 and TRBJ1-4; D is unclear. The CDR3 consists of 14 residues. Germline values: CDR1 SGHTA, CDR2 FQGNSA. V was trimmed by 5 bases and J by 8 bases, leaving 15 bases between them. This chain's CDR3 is CASSLTSAGEKLFF. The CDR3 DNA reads TGTGCCAGCAGCCTAACGTCGGCAGGAGAAAAACTGTTTTTT.

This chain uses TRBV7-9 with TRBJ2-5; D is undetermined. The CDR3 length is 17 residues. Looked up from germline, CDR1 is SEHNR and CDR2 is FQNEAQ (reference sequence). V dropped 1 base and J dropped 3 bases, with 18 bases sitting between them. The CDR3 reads CASSLGVAGTTKETQYF. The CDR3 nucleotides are TGTGCCAGCAGCTTAGGGGTAGCAGGAACTACGAAAGAGACCCAGTACTTC.

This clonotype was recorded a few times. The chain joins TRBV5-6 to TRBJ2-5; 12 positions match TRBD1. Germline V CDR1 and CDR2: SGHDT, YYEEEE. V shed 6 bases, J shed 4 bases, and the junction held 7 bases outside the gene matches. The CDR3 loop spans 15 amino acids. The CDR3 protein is CASTWDRGQRETQYF. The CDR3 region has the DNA TGTGCCAGCACTTGGGACAGGGGGCAGCGAGAGACCCAGTACTTC.

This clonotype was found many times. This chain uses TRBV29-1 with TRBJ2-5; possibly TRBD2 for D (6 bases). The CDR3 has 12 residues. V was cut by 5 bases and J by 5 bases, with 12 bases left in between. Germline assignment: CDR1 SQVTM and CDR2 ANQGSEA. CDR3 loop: CSVYAGQETQYF. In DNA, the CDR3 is TGCAGCGTTTACGCGGGGCAGGAGACCCAGTACTTC.

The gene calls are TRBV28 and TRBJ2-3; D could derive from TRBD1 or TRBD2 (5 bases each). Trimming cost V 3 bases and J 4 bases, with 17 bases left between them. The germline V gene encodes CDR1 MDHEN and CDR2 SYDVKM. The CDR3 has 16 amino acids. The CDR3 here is CASSFSGREFADTQYF. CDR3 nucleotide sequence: TGTGCCAGCAGTTTTTCTGGCAGGGAGTTTGCAGATACGCAGTATTTT.

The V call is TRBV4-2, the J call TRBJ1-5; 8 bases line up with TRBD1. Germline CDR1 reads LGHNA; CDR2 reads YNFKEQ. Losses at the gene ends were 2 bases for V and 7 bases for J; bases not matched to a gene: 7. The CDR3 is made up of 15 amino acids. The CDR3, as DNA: TGTGCCAGCAGCCAACCGACAGGGGATGGGCAGCCCCAGCATTTT. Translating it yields CASSQPTGDGQPQHF.

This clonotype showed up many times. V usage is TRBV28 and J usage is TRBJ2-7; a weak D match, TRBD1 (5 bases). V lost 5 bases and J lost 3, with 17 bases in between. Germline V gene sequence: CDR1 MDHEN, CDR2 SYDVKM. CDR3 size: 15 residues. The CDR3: CASSPADRHSYEQYF. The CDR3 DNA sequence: TGTGCCAGCAGTCCCGCCGACAGACACAGCTACGAGCAGTACTTC.

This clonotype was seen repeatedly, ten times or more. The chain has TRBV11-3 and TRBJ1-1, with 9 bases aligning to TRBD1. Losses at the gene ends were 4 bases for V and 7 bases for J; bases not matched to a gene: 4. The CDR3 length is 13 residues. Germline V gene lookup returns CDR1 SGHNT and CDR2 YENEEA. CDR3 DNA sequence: TGTGCCAGCAGCTCACAGGGGGCCGGTGAAGCTTTCTTT. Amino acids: CASSSQGAGEAFF.

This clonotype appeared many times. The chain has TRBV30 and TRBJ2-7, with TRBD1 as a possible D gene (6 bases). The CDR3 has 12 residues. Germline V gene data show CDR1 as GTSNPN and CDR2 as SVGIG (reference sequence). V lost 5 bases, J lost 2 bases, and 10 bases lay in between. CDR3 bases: TGTGCCTGGGGGGACACAACCTACGAGCAGTACTTC. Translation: CAWGDTTYEQYF.

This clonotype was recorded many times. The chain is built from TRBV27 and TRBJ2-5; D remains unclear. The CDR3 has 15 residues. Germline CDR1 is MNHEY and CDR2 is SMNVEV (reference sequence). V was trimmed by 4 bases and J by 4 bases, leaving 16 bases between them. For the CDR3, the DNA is TGTGCCAGCAGTTCCCCAGGACCAAAGGGAGAGACCCAGTACTTC. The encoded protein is CASSSPGPKGETQYF.

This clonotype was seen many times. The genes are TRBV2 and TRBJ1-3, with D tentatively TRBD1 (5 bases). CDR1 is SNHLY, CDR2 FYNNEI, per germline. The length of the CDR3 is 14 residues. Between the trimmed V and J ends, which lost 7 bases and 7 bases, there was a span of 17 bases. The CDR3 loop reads CASNGALLRNTIYF. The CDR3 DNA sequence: TGTGCCAGCAATGGGGCCCTCTTGAGGAACACCATATATTTT. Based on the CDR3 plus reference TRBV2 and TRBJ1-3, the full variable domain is EPEVTQTPSHQVTQMGQEVILRCVPISNHLYFYWYRQILGQKVEFLVSFYNNEISEKSEIFDDQFSVERPDGSNFTLKIRSTKLEDSAMYFCASNGALLRNTIYFGEGSWLTVV.

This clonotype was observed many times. This CDR3 is CASSGQKTGMSYGYTF. The CDR3 nucleotides read TGTGCCAGCAGTGGACAGAAGACAGGGATGAGCTATGGCTACACCTTC. V is TRBV6-1 and J is TRBJ1-2, with 7 bases matching TRBD1. J lost 4 bases, V lost 4 bases, and 12 bases had no gene match. Germline values: CDR1 MNHNS, CDR2 SASEGT. The CDR3 runs 16 residues.

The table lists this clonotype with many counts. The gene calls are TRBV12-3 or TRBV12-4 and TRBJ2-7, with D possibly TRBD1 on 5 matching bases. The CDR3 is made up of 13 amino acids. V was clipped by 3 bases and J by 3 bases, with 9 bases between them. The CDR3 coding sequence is TGTGCCAGCAGTTTCTTCAGGGACTACGAGCAGTACTTC. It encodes CASSFFRDYEQYF.

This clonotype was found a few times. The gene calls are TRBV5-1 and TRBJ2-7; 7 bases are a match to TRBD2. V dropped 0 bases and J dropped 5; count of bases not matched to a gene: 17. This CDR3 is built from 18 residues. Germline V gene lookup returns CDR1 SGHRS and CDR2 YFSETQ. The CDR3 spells CASSLEYITSANLHEQYF. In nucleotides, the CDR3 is TGCGCCAGCAGCTTGGAGTACATAACTAGCGCGAACCTCCACGAGCAGTACTTC.

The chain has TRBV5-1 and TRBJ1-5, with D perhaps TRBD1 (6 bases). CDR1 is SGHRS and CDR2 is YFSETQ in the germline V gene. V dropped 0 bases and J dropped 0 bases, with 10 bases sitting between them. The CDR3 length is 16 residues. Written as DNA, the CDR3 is TGCGCCAGCAGCTTGGATGAGGACAGTAGCAATCAGCCCCAGCATTTT. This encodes CASSLDEDSSNQPQHF. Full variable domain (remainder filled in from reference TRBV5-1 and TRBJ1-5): KAGVTQTPRYLIKTRGQQVTLSCSPISGHRSVSWYQQTPGQGLQFLFEYFSETQRNKGNFPGRFSGRQFSNSRSEMNVSTLELGDSALYLCASSLDEDSSNQPQHFGDGTRLSIL.

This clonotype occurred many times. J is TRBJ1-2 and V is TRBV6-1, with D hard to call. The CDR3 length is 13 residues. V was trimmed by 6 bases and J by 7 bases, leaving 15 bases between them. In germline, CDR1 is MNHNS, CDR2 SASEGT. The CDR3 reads CASSPTRARGYTF. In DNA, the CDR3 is TGTGCCAGCAGCCCTACTAGGGCTCGTGGCTACACCTTC.

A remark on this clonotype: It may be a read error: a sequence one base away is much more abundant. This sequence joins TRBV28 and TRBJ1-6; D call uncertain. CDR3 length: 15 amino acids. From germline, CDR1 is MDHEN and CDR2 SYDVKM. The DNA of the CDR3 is TGTGCCAGCAAAAAAGGAAACTCCTATAATTCACCCCCCCACTTT. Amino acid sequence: CASKKGNSYNSPPHF.

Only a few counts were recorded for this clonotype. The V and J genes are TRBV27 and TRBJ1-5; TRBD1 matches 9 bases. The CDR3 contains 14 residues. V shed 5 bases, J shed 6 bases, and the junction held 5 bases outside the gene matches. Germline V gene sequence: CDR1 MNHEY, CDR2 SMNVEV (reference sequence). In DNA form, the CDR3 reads TGTGCCAGCAGTCAGACAGGGGGAAGTCAGCCCCAGCATTTT. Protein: CASSQTGGSQPQHF.

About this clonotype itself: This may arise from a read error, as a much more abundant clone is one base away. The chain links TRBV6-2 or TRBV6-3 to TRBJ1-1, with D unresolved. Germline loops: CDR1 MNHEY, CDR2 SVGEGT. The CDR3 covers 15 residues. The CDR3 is CAGSLIPPTLTEAFF. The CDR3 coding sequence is TGTGCCGGCAGTTTAATCCCCCCGACCCTGACTGAAGCTTTCTTT.

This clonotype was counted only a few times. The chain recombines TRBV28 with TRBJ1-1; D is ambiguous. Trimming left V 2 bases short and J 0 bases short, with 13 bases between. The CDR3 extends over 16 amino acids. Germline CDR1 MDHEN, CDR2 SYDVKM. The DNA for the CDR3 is TGTGCCAGCAGTTTAAGGTCAGCCTTCTTGAACACTGAAGCTTTCTTT. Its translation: CASSLRSAFLNTEAFF.